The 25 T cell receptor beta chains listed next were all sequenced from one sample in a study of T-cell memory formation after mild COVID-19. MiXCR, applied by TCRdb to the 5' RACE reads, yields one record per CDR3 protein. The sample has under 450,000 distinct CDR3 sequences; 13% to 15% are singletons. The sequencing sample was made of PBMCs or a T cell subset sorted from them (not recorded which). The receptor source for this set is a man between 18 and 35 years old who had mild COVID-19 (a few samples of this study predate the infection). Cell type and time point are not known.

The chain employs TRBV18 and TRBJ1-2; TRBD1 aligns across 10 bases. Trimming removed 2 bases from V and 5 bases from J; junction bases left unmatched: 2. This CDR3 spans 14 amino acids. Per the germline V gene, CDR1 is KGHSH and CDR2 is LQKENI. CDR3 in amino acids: CASSPKGQGYGYTF. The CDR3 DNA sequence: TGTGCCAGCTCACCAAAGGGACAGGGGTATGGCTACACCTTC.

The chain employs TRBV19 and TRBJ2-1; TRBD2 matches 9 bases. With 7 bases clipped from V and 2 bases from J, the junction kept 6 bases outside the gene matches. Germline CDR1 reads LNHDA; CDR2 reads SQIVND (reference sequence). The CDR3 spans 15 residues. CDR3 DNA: TGTGCCAGTACCATTCTAGCGGGGACCTACAATGAGCAGTTCTTC. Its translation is CASTILAGTYNEQFF.

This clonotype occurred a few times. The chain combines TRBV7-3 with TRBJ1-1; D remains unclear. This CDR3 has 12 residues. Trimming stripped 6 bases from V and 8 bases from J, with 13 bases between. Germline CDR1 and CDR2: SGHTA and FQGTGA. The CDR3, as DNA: TGTGCCAGCAGTTCGGGCCCTGGAGAAGCTTTCTTT. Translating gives CASSSGPGEAFF.

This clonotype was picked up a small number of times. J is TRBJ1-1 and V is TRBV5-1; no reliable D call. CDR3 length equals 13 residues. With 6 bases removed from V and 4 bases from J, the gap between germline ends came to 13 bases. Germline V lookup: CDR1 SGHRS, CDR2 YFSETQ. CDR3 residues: CASTKDSFTEAFF. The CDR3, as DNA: TGCGCCAGCACAAAGGACTCTTTCACTGAAGCTTTCTTT.

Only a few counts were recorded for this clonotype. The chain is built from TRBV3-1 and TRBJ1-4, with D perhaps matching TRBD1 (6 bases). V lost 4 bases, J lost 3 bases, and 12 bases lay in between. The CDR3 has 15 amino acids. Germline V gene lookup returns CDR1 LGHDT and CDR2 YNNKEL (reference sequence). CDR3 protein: CASSPRGGSNEKLFF. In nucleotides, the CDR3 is TGTGCCAGCAGCCCGAGGGGGGGCTCTAATGAAAAACTGTTTTTT.

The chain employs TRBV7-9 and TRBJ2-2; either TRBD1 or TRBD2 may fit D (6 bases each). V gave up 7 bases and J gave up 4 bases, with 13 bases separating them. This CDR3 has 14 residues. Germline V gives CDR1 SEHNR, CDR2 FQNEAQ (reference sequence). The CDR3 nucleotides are TGTGCCAGCACGAAGGGGGGACCCACCGGGGAGCTGTTTTTT. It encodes CASTKGGPTGELFF.

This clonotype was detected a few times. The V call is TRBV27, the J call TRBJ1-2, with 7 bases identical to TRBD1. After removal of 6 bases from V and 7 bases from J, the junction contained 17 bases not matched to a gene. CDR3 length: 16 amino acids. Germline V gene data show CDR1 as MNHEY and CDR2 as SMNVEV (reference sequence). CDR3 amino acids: CASRAPLLQGIGGYTF. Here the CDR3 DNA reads TGTGCCAGCAGGGCCCCTCTACTACAGGGGATAGGTGGCTACACCTTC.

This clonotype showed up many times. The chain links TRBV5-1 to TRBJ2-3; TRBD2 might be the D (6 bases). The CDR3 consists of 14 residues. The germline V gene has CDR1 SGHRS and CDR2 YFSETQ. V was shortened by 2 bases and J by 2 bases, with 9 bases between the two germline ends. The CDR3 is CASSLGGATDTQYF. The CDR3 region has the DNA TGCGCCAGCAGCTTAGGAGGGGCCACAGATACGCAGTATTTT.

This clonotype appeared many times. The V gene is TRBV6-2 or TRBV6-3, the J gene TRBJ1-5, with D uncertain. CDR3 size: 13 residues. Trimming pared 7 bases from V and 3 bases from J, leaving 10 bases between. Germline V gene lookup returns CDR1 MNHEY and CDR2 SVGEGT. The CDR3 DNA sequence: TGTGCCAGCACCTGGACGGACAATCAGCCCCAGCATTTT. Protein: CASTWTDNQPQHF.

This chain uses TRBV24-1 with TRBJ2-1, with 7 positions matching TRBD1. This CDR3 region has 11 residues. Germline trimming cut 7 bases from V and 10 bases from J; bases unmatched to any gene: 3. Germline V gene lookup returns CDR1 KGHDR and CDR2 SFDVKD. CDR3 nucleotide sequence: TGTGCCACCAGAAAAGGGGGCGAGCAGTTCTTC. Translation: CATRKGGEQFF.

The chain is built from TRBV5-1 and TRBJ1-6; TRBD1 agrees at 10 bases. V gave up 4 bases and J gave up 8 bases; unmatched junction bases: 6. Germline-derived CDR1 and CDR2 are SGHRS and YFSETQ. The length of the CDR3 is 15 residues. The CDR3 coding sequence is TGCGCCAGCAGCCCCGCCGGGACAGGGGATTCACCCCTCCACTTT. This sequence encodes CASSPAGTGDSPLHF.

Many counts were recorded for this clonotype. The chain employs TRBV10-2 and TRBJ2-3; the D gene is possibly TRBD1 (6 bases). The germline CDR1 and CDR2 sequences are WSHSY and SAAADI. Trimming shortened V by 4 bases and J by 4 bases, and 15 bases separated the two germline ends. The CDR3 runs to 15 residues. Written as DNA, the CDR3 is TGCGCCAGCAGTGTAACCAGGGGAAGGGCAGATACGCAGTATTTT. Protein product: CASSVTRGRADTQYF.

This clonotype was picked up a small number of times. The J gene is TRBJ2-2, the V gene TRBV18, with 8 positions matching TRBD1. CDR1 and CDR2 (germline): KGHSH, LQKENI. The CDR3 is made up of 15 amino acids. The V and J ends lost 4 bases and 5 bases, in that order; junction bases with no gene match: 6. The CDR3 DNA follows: TGTGCCAGCTCACGGAGACAGGGGAGGACCGGGGAGCTGTTTTTT. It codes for CASSRRQGRTGELFF. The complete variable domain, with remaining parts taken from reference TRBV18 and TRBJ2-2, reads NAGVMQNPRHLVRRRGQEARLRCSPMKGHSHVYWYRQLPEEGLKFMVYLQKENIIDESGMPKERFSAEFPKEGPSILRIQQVVRGDSAAYFCASSRRQGRTGELFFGEGSRLTVL.

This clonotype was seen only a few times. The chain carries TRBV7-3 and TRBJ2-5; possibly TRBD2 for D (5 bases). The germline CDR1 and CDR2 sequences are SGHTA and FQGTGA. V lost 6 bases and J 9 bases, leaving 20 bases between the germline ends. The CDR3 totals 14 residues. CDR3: CASSPAGDLGAQYF. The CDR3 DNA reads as TGTGCCAGCAGTCCGGCAGGCGACCTCGGGGCCCAGTACTTC. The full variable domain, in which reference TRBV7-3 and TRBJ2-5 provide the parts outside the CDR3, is GAGVSQTPSNKVTEKGKYVELRCDPISGHTALYWYRQSLGQGPEFLIYFQGTGAADDSGLPNDRFFAVRPEGSVSTLKIQRTERGDSAVYLCASSPAGDLGAQYFGPGTRLLVL.

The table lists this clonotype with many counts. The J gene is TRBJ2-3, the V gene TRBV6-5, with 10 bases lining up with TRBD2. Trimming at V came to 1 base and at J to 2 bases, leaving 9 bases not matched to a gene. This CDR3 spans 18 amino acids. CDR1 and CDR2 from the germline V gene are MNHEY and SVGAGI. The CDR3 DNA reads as TGTGCCAGCAGTTACTTCCCTCCTAGCGGGAGAAACACAGATACGCAGTATTTT. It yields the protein CASSYFPPSGRNTDTQYF.

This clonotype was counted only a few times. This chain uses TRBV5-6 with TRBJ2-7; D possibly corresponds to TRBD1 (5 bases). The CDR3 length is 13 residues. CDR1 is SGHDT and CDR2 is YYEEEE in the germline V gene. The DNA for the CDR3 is TGTGCCAGCAGCTTGTATGCAGGGCCACAGGTCGACGTC. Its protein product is CASSLYAGPQVDV.

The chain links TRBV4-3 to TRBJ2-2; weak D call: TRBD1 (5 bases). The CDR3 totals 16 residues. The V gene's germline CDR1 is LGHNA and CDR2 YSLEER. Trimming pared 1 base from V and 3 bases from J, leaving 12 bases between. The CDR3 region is CASSQGSGLHTGELFF. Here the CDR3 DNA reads TGCGCCAGCAGCCAAGGGTCAGGGCTACACACCGGGGAGCTGTTTTTT.

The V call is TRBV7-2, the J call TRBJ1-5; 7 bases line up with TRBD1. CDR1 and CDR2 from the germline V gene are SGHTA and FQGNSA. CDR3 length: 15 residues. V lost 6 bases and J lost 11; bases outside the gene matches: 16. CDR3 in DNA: TGTGCCAGCAGACCATCAGGGTTGCCCCAGGGGGCCCAGCATTTT. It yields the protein CASRPSGLPQGAQHF.

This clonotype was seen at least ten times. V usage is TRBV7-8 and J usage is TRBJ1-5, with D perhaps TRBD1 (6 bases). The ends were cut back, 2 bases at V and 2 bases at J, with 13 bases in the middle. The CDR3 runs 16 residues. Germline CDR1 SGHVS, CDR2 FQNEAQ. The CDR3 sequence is CASSLLSSGGNQPQHF. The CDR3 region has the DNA TGTGCCAGCAGCTTATTGTCATCAGGGGGCAATCAGCCCCAGCATTTT.

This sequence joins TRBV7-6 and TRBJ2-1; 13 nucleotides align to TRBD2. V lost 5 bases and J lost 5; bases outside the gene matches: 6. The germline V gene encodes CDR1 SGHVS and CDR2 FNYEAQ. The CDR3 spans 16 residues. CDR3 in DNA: TGTGCCAGCAGCCCAAGACTAGCGGGGGGCGACAATGAGCAGTTCTTC. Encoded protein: CASSPRLAGGDNEQFF.

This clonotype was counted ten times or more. The CDR3 nucleotides read TGTGCCAGCAGCAAACTAGCGGGGGAAGGGTACAATGAGCAGTTCTTC. Translated: CASSKLAGEGYNEQFF. This sequence joins TRBV5-6 and TRBJ2-1, with TRBD2 matching 11 bases. The CDR3 is made up of 16 amino acids. Germline V gives CDR1 SGHDT, CDR2 YYEEEE. With 4 bases clipped from V and 4 bases from J, the junction kept 7 bases outside the gene matches. The entire variable domain, with the rest obtained from reference TRBV5-6 and TRBJ2-1, is as follows: DAGVTQSPTHLIKTRGQQVTLRCSPKSGHDTVSWYQQALGQGPQFIFQYYEEEERQRGNFPDRFSGHQFPNYSSELNVNALLLGDSALYLCASSKLAGEGYNEQFFGPGTRLTVL.

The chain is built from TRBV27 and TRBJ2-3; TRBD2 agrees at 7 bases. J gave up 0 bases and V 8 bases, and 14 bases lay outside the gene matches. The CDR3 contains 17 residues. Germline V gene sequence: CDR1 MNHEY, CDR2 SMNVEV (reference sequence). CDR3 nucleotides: TGTGCCAGCTCGGGGGGTTTCTTATCCTCTAGCACAGATACGCAGTATTTT. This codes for CASSGGFLSSSTDTQYF.

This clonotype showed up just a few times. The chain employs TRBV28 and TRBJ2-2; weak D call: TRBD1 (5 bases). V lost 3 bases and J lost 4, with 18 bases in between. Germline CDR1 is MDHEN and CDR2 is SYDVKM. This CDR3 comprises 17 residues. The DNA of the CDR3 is TGTGCCAGCAGTTTTTTGGTTCAGGGAAAGATCACCGGGGAGCTGTTTTTT. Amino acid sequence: CASSFLVQGKITGELFF. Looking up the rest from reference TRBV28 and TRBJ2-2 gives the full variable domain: DVKVTQSSRYLVKRTGEKVFLECVQDMDHENMFWYRQDPGLGLRLIYFSYDVKMKEKGDIPEGYSVSREKKERFSLILESASTNQTSMYLCASSFLVQGKITGELFFGEGSRLTVL.

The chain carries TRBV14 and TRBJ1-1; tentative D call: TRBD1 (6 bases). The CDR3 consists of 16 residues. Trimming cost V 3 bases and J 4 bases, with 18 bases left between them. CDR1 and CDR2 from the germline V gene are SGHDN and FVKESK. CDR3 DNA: TGTGCCAGCAGCCATGAGGACAGTCACTGGGGCACTGAAGCTTTCTTT. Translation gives CASSHEDSHWGTEAFF.

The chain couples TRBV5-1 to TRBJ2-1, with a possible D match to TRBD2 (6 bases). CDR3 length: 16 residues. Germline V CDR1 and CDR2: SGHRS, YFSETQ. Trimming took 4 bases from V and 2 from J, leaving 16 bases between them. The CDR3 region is CASSPTPRETYNEQFF. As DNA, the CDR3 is TGCGCCAGCAGCCCTACACCACGGGAGACCTACAATGAGCAGTTCTTC.